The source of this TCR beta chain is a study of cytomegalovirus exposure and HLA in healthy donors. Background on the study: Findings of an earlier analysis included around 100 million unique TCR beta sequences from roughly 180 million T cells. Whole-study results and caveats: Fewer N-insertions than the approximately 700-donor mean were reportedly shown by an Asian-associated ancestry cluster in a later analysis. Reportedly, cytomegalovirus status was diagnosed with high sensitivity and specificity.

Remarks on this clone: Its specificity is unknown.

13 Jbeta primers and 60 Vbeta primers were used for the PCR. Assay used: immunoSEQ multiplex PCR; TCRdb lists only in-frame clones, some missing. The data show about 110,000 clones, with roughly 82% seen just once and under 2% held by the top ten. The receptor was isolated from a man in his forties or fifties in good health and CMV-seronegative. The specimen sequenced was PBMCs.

CDR3 nucleotides: TGTGCCAGCAGCTTACAGGGGGCGGGTCAGCCCCAGCATTTT. This translates into CASSLQGAGQPQHF. The J gene is TRBJ1-5, the V gene TRBV7-9; 8 positions match TRBD1. Germline-derived CDR1 and CDR2 are SEHNR and FQNEAQ (reference sequence). The trim removed 2 bases at V and 6 bases at J, leaving 3 bases unmatched. The CDR3 consists of 14 residues.